This section outlines one TCR beta chain sequence together with its context. The target antigen is unknown. The sample originates from a study of T cell responses to AZD1222 COVID-19 vaccine. General study findings and limits: Dominant at 160-218 and 743-854, vaccine-associated CD4 TCRs also spanned spike.

Method: immunoSEQ multiplex PCR; TCRdb's copy keeps in-frame clones and lacks some. The table has roughly 150,000 clones, about 86% seen once; the top ten hold roughly 3.8%. The CDR3 runs to 14 residues. From germline, CDR1 is LGHDT and CDR2 YNNKEL (reference sequence). V shed 0 bases and J shed 7 bases, with 10 bases lying between them. The chain carries TRBV3-1 (or the pseudogene TRBV3-2) and TRBJ1-5, with D hard to call. Sample: peripheral blood, taken on day 0 of AZD1222 vaccination. The clonotype comes from an adult in good health. Here the CDR3 reads CASSQDAGGQPQHF. DNA of the CDR3: TGTGCCAGCAGCCAAGATGCAGGCGGGCAGCCCCAGCATTTT.